This is a list of T cell receptor beta chains from one sample in a study of CD8 T cells in ankylosing spondylitis. TCRdb re-derived calls from the 5' RACE reads in MiXCR, one entry per CDR3 protein. The sample shows fewer than 650,000 distinct CDR3 sequences, roughly 13% of them seen only once. Sequencing was carried out using blood, either unsorted or a sorted T cell fraction (not recorded which). The receptors here all came from a male donor with ankylosing spondylitis. Each CDR3 is given with its conserved first and last residue. The order of the fields is D gene, V gene, clone size, J gene, CDR3 protein, CDR3 DNA. D genes are given only for firm matches. Not all rows give a size; the values are once, few, many and, for expanded clones, a class.

D gene: TRBD1; V gene: TRBV7-9; clone size: many; J gene: TRBJ1-6; CDR3 protein: CASSALMGQGYNSPLHF; CDR3 DNA: TGTGCCAGCAGCGCACTGATGGGACAGGGGTATAATTCACCCCTCCACTTT
D gene: TRBD2; V gene: TRBV7-8; clone size: many; J gene: TRBJ2-1; CDR3 protein: CASSLLAGNYNEQFF; CDR3 DNA: TGTGCCAGCAGCTTACTAGCGGGGAATTACAATGAGCAGTTCTTC
D gene: TRBD1; V gene: TRBV25-1; clone size: .; J gene: TRBJ2-7; CDR3 protein: CASGKQGASYEQYF; CDR3 DNA: TGTGCCAGCGGGAAACAGGGGGCCTCCTACGAGCAGTACTTC
D gene: .; V gene: TRBV12-3/TRBV12-4; clone size: few; J gene: TRBJ2-6; CDR3 protein: CASRAKAGLGDSGANVLTF; CDR3 DNA: TGTGCCAGCAGAGCGAAAGCGGGTCTAGGGGATTCTGGGGCCAACGTCCTGACTTTC
D gene: .; V gene: TRBV25-1; clone size: few; J gene: TRBJ2-3; CDR3 protein: CASQSDTQYF; CDR3 DNA: TGTGCCAGCCAGTCAGATACGCAGTATTTT
D gene: .; V gene: TRBV5-1; clone size: few; J gene: TRBJ2-5; CDR3 protein: CASSLGPAGETQYF; CDR3 DNA: TGCGCCAGCAGCTTGGGGCCGGCGGGAGAGACCCAGTACTTC
D gene: .; V gene: TRBV20-1; clone size: many; J gene: TRBJ1-1; CDR3 protein: CTLPGVSNTEAFF; CDR3 DNA: TGCACCCTACCAGGGGTATCGAACACTGAAGCTTTCTTT
D gene: TRBD1; V gene: TRBV5-1; clone size: few; J gene: TRBJ1-3; CDR3 protein: CASSLAGQGSRSGNTIYF; CDR3 DNA: TGCGCCAGCAGCTTGGCGGGACAGGGCTCTCGCTCTGGAAACACCATATATTTT
D gene: .; V gene: TRBV7-9; clone size: few; J gene: TRBJ2-7; CDR3 protein: CASSLQGVPSYEQYF; CDR3 DNA: TGTGCCAGCAGCTTACAAGGGGTACCCTCCTACGAGCAGTACTTC
D gene: TRBD2; V gene: TRBV20-1; clone size: few; J gene: TRBJ2-1; CDR3 protein: CSARVLLAGYNEQFF; CDR3 DNA: TGCAGTGCTAGAGTTCTCCTAGCGGGATACAATGAGCAGTTCTTC
D gene: .; V gene: TRBV24-1; clone size: few; J gene: TRBJ2-2; CDR3 protein: CATSGGRALRELFF; CDR3 DNA: TGTGCCACCAGTGGGGGCCGTGCCCTGAGGGAGCTGTTTTTT
D gene: .; V gene: TRBV10-1; clone size: few; J gene: TRBJ2-3; CDR3 protein: CASSESTGTDTQYF; CDR3 DNA: TGCGCCAGCAGTGAGTCGACGGGCACAGATACGCAGTATTTT
D gene: .; V gene: TRBV21-1; clone size: few; J gene: TRBJ1-1; CDR3 protein: CASSKPRMRDTEAFF; CDR3 DNA: TGTGCCAGCAGCAAACCCCGGATGCGGGACACTGAAGCTTTCTTT
D gene: TRBD2; V gene: TRBV27; clone size: many; J gene: TRBJ2-3; CDR3 protein: CASSLLRGGPDTQYF; CDR3 DNA: TGTGCCAGCAGTTTATTGCGGGGAGGGCCAGATACGCAGTATTTT
D gene: TRBD1; V gene: TRBV6-1; clone size: .; J gene: TRBJ1-1; CDR3 protein: CASIADRANTEAFF; CDR3 DNA: TGTGCCAGCATTGCCGACAGGGCTAACACTGAAGCTTTCTTT
D gene: TRBD2; V gene: TRBV2; clone size: many; J gene: TRBJ2-1; CDR3 protein: CASKGAGGTYNEQFF; CDR3 DNA: TGTGCCAGCAAGGGGGCGGGAGGGACCTACAATGAGCAGTTCTTC
D gene: .; V gene: TRBV11-2; clone size: few; J gene: TRBJ2-1; CDR3 protein: CASSLIDGHEQFF; CDR3 DNA: TGTGCCAGCAGCTTGATAGACGGTCATGAGCAGTTCTTC
D gene: .; V gene: TRBV12-3/TRBV12-4; clone size: .; J gene: TRBJ2-3; CDR3 protein: CASSLGSLVTDTQYF; CDR3 DNA: TGTGCCAGCAGTTTAGGGAGCCTTGTCACAGATACGCAGTATTTT
D gene: TRBD2; V gene: TRBV10-3; clone size: many; J gene: TRBJ2-2; CDR3 protein: CAIRTSGRADTGELFF; CDR3 DNA: TGTGCCATCCGGACTAGCGGGAGGGCCGACACCGGGGAGCTGTTTTTT
D gene: TRBD2; V gene: TRBV25-1; clone size: few; J gene: TRBJ2-1; CDR3 protein: CASSPSGRWNEQFF; CDR3 DNA: TGTGCCAGCAGCCCCAGCGGGAGATGGAATGAGCAGTTCTTC
D gene: .; V gene: TRBV15; clone size: .; J gene: TRBJ2-1; CDR3 protein: CATSRQATYNEQFF; CDR3 DNA: TGTGCCACCAGCAGACAAGCGACCTACAATGAGCAGTTCTTC
D gene: .; V gene: TRBV6-5; clone size: .; J gene: TRBJ1-2; CDR3 protein: CASSSTVNYGYTF; CDR3 DNA: TGTGCCAGCAGTTCTACGGTTAACTATGGCTACACCTTC
D gene: TRBD1; V gene: TRBV29-1; clone size: many; J gene: TRBJ2-5; CDR3 protein: CSVYGQGERETQYF; CDR3 DNA: TGCAGCGTCTATGGACAGGGGGAGCGAGAGACCCAGTACTTC
D gene: .; V gene: TRBV5-1; clone size: .; J gene: TRBJ2-1; CDR3 protein: CASSLNQVSSYNEQFF; CDR3 DNA: TGCGCCAGCAGCTTAAATCAGGTTAGCTCCTACAATGAGCAGTTCTTC
D gene: TRBD1; V gene: TRBV11-3; clone size: many; J gene: TRBJ1-1; CDR3 protein: CASSPSRGQGQNTEAFF; CDR3 DNA: TGTGCCAGCAGCCCTAGTCGGGGACAGGGGCAGAACACTGAAGCTTTCTTT
D gene: .; V gene: TRBV20-1; clone size: few; J gene: TRBJ2-5; CDR3 protein: CSASIGWETQYF; CDR3 DNA: TGCAGTGCTAGTATAGGGTGGGAGACCCAGTACTTC
D gene: TRBD1; V gene: TRBV12-3/TRBV12-4; clone size: few; J gene: TRBJ2-2; CDR3 protein: CASTPRTGVVNGELFF; CDR3 DNA: TGTGCCAGCACTCCGAGGACAGGGGTCGTGAACGGGGAGCTGTTTTTT
D gene: .; V gene: TRBV5-5; clone size: .; J gene: TRBJ2-2; CDR3 protein: CASSLPGRRGELFF; CDR3 DNA: TGTGCCAGCAGCTTACCTGGACGCCGCGGGGAGCTGTTTTTT
D gene: .; V gene: TRBV5-1; clone size: .; J gene: TRBJ1-1; CDR3 protein: CASSLLGAAEAFF; CDR3 DNA: TGCGCCAGCAGCTTGCTGGGGGCAGCTGAAGCTTTCTTT